Listed here are 7 T cell receptor beta chains from one sample, sequenced in a study of a mutant IDH1 vaccine in newly diagnosed glioma. Time point described: baseline, week 1 (first vaccination visit). As to treatment: pre-vaccination baseline after standard-of-care therapy. Sequencing was performed with immunoSEQ multiplex PCR; in TCRdb, only in-frame clones are kept and a portion is missing. The profile shows roughly 50,000 clones, approximately 80% of them singletons. The starting material was PBMCs, obtained from a glioma patient treated with radiotherapy, temozolomide or both. Source of these receptors: a young man with glioma.

The chain uses TRBV4-3 and TRBJ2-5; perhaps TRBD2 as D (5 bases). The J call may be faulty, since TRBJ2-7 better matches the DNA end. The CDR3 spans 15 residues. The germline CDR1 and CDR2 sequences are LGHNA and YSLEER. The CDR3 nucleotides read TGCGCCAGCAGCCAAGGGCCCGGGGACTCCTACGAGCAGTACTTC. Translation: CASSQGPGDSYEQYF.

The rearrangement links TRBV28 to TRBJ1-2, with TRBD1 as a possible D gene (5 bases). Germline lookup yields CDR1 MDHEN and CDR2 SYDVKM. This CDR3 has 16 amino acids. V was trimmed by 4 bases and J by 5 bases, leaving 20 bases between them. Here the CDR3 DNA reads TGTGCCAGCAGTTCGCCGCGGACATCCGGTGCATATGGCTACACCTTC. Translated, it gives CASSSPRTSGAYGYTF.

The V call is TRBV25-1, the J call TRBJ2-7; no reliable D call. This CDR3 has 10 amino acids. The ends were cut back, 10 bases at V and 3 bases at J, with 7 bases in the middle. Looked up from germline, CDR1 is MGHDK and CDR2 is SYGVNS. The CDR3 bases are TGTGCCACTGCCAGCTACGAGCAGTACTTC. This codes for CATASYEQYF.

The chain couples TRBV5-8 to TRBJ1-1, with unresolved D. The CDR3 covers 16 residues. The V end lost 0 bases, the J end lost 4 bases, and 16 bases lay between the germline ends. Germline V CDR1 and CDR2: SGHTS, YDEGEE. The CDR3 coding sequence is TGTGCCAGCAGCTTGGATGTGCGGGTCGCTGGCACTGAAGCTTTCTTT. Its protein product is CASSLDVRVAGTEAFF.

The CDR3 DNA reads TGTGCCAGCAGTACTGGGGTAGGGGGGTACGAGCAGTACTTC. It yields the protein CASSTGVGGYEQYF. This sequence joins TRBV2 and TRBJ2-7, with D tentatively TRBD1 or TRBD2 (6 bases each). The germline V gene encodes CDR1 SNHLY and CDR2 FYNNEI. CDR3 size: 14 residues. The V end lost 5 bases, the J end lost 4 bases, and 15 bases lay between the germline ends.

V usage is TRBV7-2 and J usage is TRBJ2-7; D not certain. Trimming left V 6 bases short and J 0 bases short, with 15 bases between. The CDR3 loop spans 15 amino acids. Germline V lookup: CDR1 SGHTA, CDR2 FQGNSA. The CDR3 sequence: CASRPHSLTSYEQYF. The DNA of the CDR3 is TGTGCCAGCAGACCGCACAGCCTTACCTCCTACGAGCAGTACTTC. The complete variable domain, with remaining parts taken from reference TRBV7-2 and TRBJ2-7, reads GAGVSQSPSNKVTEKGKDVELRCDPISGHTALYWYRQSLGQGLEFLIYFQGNSAPDKSGLPSDRFSAERTGGSVSTLTIQRTQQEDSAVYLCASRPHSLTSYEQYFGPGTRLTVT.

The rearrangement links TRBV5-1 to TRBJ1-2; D is perhaps TRBD1 (6 bases). CDR1 is SGHRS and CDR2 is YFSETQ in the germline V gene. V lost 0 bases and J 8 bases, leaving 11 bases between the germline ends. This CDR3 comprises 13 residues. The CDR3 loop reads CASSLAGAAGYTF. As DNA, the CDR3 is TGCGCCAGCAGCTTGGCAGGGGCGGCAGGCTACACCTTC.